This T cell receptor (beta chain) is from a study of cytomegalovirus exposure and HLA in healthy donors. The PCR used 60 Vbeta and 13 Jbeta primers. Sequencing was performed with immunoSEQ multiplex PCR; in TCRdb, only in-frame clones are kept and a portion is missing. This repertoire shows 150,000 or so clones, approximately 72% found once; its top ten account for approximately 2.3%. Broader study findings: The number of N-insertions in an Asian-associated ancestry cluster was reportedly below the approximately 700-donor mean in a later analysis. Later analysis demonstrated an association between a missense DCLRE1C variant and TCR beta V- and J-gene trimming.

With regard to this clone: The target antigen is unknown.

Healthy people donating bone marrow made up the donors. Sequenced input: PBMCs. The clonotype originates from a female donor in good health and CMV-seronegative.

CDR3 sequence (DNA): TGTGCCAGCAGTCCCCGAGACCCAGGGATTGCTGGCTACACCTTC. Residues: CASSPRDPGIAGYTF. The rearrangement uses TRBV27 and TRBJ1-2, with a possible D match to TRBD1 (5 bases). V was trimmed by 5 bases and J by 7 bases, leaving 20 bases between them. Germline assignment: CDR1 MNHEY and CDR2 SMNVEV (reference sequence). This CDR3 region has 15 residues.